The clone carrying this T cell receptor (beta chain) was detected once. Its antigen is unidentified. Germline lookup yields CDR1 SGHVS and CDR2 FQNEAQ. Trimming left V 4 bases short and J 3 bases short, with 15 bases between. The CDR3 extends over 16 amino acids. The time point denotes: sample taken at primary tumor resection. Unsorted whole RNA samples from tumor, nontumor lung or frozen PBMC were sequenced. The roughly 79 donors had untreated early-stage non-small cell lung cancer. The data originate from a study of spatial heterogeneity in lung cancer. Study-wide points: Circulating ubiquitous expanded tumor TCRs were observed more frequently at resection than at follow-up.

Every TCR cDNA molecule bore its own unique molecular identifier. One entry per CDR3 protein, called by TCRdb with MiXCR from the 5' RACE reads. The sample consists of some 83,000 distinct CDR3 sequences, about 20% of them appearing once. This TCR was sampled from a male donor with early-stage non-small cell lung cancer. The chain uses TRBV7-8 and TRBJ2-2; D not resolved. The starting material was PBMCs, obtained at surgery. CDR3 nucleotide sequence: TGTGCCAGCAGCTCCCTTCCAAACAGCTACACCGGGGAGCTGTTTTTT. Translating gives CASSSLPNSYTGELFF.